Detailed here is one TCR beta chain. Its cognate antigen is unknown. This record belongs to a study of graft-versus-host responses after intestinal transplantation. About the study: Following induction with anti-thymocyte globulin, all recipients were given tacrolimus and steroids for approximately 3 years.

This CDR3 is 17 amino acids long. V lost 0 bases, J lost 5 bases, and 9 bases stayed unmatched. Germline V lookup: CDR1 SGDLS, CDR2 YYNGEE. Sequencing was performed with immunoSEQ multiplex PCR; in TCRdb, only in-frame clones are kept and a portion is missing. Here the sample spans around 97,000 clones, 91% being singletons. The receptor's source is a human donor who was the organ donor for an intestinal transplant. The genes are TRBV9 and TRBJ2-3; TRBD2 matches 10 bases. The sample here was unstimulated CD4+ T cells sorted from spleen or lymph node cells, taken before transplant. DNA of the CDR3: TGTGCCAGCAGCGTAGATCCAGCGGGGGGGCTCAAAGATACGCAGTATTTT. Translation gives CASSVDPAGGLKDTQYF.